The next 24 T cell receptor beta chains were all read from a single sample in a study of control samples from healthy donors and cancer patients. Only in-frame clones appear in the TCRdb table, and some are missing; sequencing was by immunoSEQ multiplex PCR. The table shows about 150,000 clones, with over 90% occurring only once. The sequenced material came from blood. The receptors come from a man in his fifties in good health.

This clone was recorded only once. CDR3 sequence (DNA): TGTGCCAGCAGTAAGGACAGGGGTGGCACTGAAGCTTTCTTT. Translating gives CASSKDRGGTEAFF. This chain uses TRBV2 with TRBJ1-1, with 9 bases that match TRBD1. Per germline, CDR1 SNHLY and CDR2 FYNNEI. CDR3 length: 14 residues. V dropped 5 bases and J dropped 4; count of bases not matched to a gene: 5.

The rearrangement uses TRBV28 and TRBJ2-3; perhaps TRBD2 as D (6 bases). This CDR3 has 14 residues. Germline-derived CDR1 and CDR2 are MDHEN and SYDVKM. V dropped 6 bases and J dropped 4 bases, with 14 bases sitting between them. CDR3 amino acids: CASREGRLSDTQYF. CDR3 bases: TGTGCCAGCAGGGAGGGGCGATTGTCAGATACGCAGTATTTT.

This sequence joins TRBV5-1 and TRBJ2-7; 10 bases fit TRBD2. V trimming: 1 base; J trimming: 3 bases; junction bases outside the gene matches: 7. Germline loops: CDR1 SGHRS, CDR2 YFSETQ. CDR3 length: 16 residues. The CDR3 DNA sequence: TGCGCCAGCAGCTTGACCGGGGTAGCGGGAGGCTACGAGCAGTACTTC. The encoded protein is CASSLTGVAGGYEQYF.

The chain links TRBV20-1 to TRBJ1-2; no definite D call. Trimming cost V 8 bases and J 4 bases, with 11 bases left between them. This CDR3 has 11 amino acids. CDR1 is DFQATT, CDR2 SNEGSKA, per germline (reference sequence). The DNA of the CDR3 is TGCAGTACCTTTGGACTCTATGGCTACACCTTC. Amino acids: CSTFGLYGYTF.

The J gene is TRBJ2-7, the V gene TRBV4-1; a weak D match, TRBD2 (6 bases). Trimming took 2 bases from V and 4 from J, leaving 15 bases between them. From germline, CDR1 is MGHRA and CDR2 YSYEKL. The CDR3 covers 15 residues. The chain's CDR3 is CASSQHSPGVYEQYF. DNA of the CDR3: TGCGCCAGCAGCCAACATTCTCCGGGAGTGTACGAGCAGTACTTC.

J is TRBJ2-2 and V is TRBV20-1; D unresolved. From germline, CDR1 is DFQATT and CDR2 SNEGSKA (reference sequence). V gave up 6 bases and J gave up 7 bases, with 9 bases separating them. The CDR3 runs 11 residues. The CDR3 here is CSAVRIGELFF. The DNA for the CDR3 is TGCAGTGCAGTCCGAATCGGGGAGCTGTTTTTT.

V is TRBV5-1 and J is TRBJ1-5; 7 bases are shared with TRBD1. Germline V gives CDR1 SGHRS, CDR2 YFSETQ. The CDR3 has 15 residues. J lost 5 bases, V lost 4 bases, and 9 bases had no gene match. Written as DNA, the CDR3 is TGCGCCAGCAGCGACACAGGGGAGTCGTATCAGCCCCAGCATTTT. Encoded protein: CASSDTGESYQPQHF.

The chain links TRBV27 to TRBJ2-7; perhaps TRBD2 as D (6 bases). The CDR3 totals 12 residues. Germline V lookup: CDR1 MNHEY, CDR2 SMNVEV (reference sequence). The V end lost 7 bases, the J end lost 6 bases, and 13 bases lay between the germline ends. CDR3 region: CASNTQGGEQYF. The CDR3 region has the DNA TGTGCCAGCAACACCCAGGGAGGCGAGCAGTACTTC.

The rearrangement joins TRBV29-1 to TRBJ2-7; 7 bases are a match to TRBD1. The trim removed 6 bases at V and 1 base at J, leaving 9 bases unmatched. The germline gives CDR1 SQVTM, CDR2 ANQGSEA. The CDR3 runs to 14 residues. In DNA form, the CDR3 reads TGCAGCGTCGCGGACAGGAAGTATTCCTACGAGCAGTACTTC. Translation gives CSVADRKYSYEQYF.

The chain is built from TRBV2 and TRBJ1-5, with a tentative D call TRBD1 (5 bases). Trimming cost V 8 bases and J 10 bases, with 15 bases left between them. This CDR3 comprises 12 residues. Germline loops: CDR1 SNHLY, CDR2 FYNNEI. CDR3 nucleotides: TGTGCCAGCGAGAGGGACCAGGGTCCCCAGCATTTT. Translated: CASERDQGPQHF. Supplemented by reference TRBV2 and TRBJ1-5, the full variable domain reads EPEVTQTPSHQVTQMGQEVILRCVPISNHLYFYWYRQILGQKVEFLVSFYNNEISEKSEIFDDQFSVERPDGSNFTLKIRSTKLEDSAMYFCASERDQGPQHFGDGTRLSIL.

The count of this clone is one. The genes are TRBV7-3 and TRBJ2-3, with D perhaps TRBD2 (6 bases). V was pared by 1 base and J by 4 bases, with 15 bases between. Germline V gene data show CDR1 as SGHTA and CDR2 as FQGTGA. This CDR3 has 16 amino acids. CDR3 DNA sequence: TGTGCCAGCAGCTTAAGGCGGGACCCGAGAGCAGATACGCAGTATTTT. The encoded protein is CASSLRRDPRADTQYF.

The rearrangement links TRBV18 to TRBJ1-1; tentative D call: TRBD1 (6 bases). Deletions cut 3 bases from V and 3 bases from J, with 14 bases between. CDR1 and CDR2 from the germline V gene are KGHSH and LQKENI. The CDR3 runs 15 residues. CDR3 amino acids: CASSPTGGWDTEAFF. DNA for the CDR3: TGTGCCAGCTCACCGACAGGAGGGTGGGACACTGAAGCTTTCTTT.

The chain links TRBV27 to TRBJ1-2, with D possibly being TRBD1 (6 bases). CDR3 size: 15 residues. Germline V gene lookup returns CDR1 MNHEY and CDR2 SMNVEV (reference sequence). V lost 6 bases, J lost 4 bases, and 18 bases lay in between. The CDR3 sequence: CASRVGGGNAYGYTF. CDR3 DNA sequence: TGTGCCAGCAGAGTAGGGGGGGGCAATGCCTATGGCTACACCTTC.

This clone appeared once. V gene TRBV19 combines with J gene TRBJ2-5; 9 bases fit TRBD2. The V and J ends lost 1 base and 4 bases, in that order; junction bases with no gene match: 7. Germline CDR1 LNHDA, CDR2 SQIVND (reference sequence). The CDR3 length is 16 residues. CDR3 sequence: CASSIGASGDGETQYF. The DNA of the CDR3 is TGTGCCAGTAGTATAGGGGCTAGCGGGGATGGAGAGACCCAGTACTTC.

This clone was detected once. The chain uses TRBV28 and TRBJ1-3; D is possibly TRBD1 (6 bases). The CDR3 is 16 residues long. CDR1 and CDR2 (germline): MDHEN, SYDVKM. V was cut by 9 bases and J by 0 bases, with 18 bases left in between. The CDR3 region has the DNA TGTGCCAGTAAACCTCCGGGACAACTCTCTGGAAACACCATATATTTT. Translating gives CASKPPGQLSGNTIYF.

V and J are TRBV19 and TRBJ2-2; maybe TRBD1 (6 bases). The CDR3 has 14 amino acids. Trimming pared 7 bases from V and 6 bases from J, leaving 15 bases between. CDR1 is LNHDA, CDR2 SQIVND, per germline (reference sequence). The CDR3 DNA sequence: TGTGCCAGTAAACAGGGTCAGTCGGCCGGGGAGCTGTTTTTT. Translating it yields CASKQGQSAGELFF.

This rearrangement joins TRBV9 to TRBJ2-5; D gene ambiguous. The CDR3 is 14 amino acids. In germline, CDR1 is SGDLS, CDR2 YYNGEE. The germline V and J ends were trimmed by 5 bases and 1 base, with 12 bases remaining between them. The CDR3 protein is CASSLSWRQETQYF. Written as DNA, the CDR3 is TGTGCCAGCAGTCTCTCCTGGCGCCAAGAGACCCAGTACTTC.

This sequence joins TRBV3-1 (or the pseudogene TRBV3-2) and TRBJ2-3; 7 nucleotides align to TRBD2. CDR3 length equals 15 residues. V lost 3 bases to trimming and J lost 0 bases; unmatched junction nucleotides: 3. Germline-derived CDR1 and CDR2 are LGHDT and YNNKEL (reference sequence). CDR3 region: CASSHPRGSTDTQYF. The CDR3 nucleotides read TGTGCCAGCAGCCACCCGCGGGGGAGCACAGATACGCAGTATTTT.

The chain employs TRBV3-1 (or the pseudogene TRBV3-2) and TRBJ2-6, with a tentative D call TRBD2 (5 bases). Germline V gene sequence: CDR1 LGHDT, CDR2 YNNKEL (reference sequence). The CDR3 has 14 residues. The V gene lost 6 bases and the J gene lost 2 bases, with 8 bases spanning the gap. The CDR3 DNA reads as TGTGCCAGCAGGGGAGTCGCTGGGGCCAACGTCCTGACTTTC. This encodes CASRGVAGANVLTF.

This chain joins TRBV5-4 and TRBJ2-4, with TRBD2 identical over 10 bases. The CDR3 is 14 amino acids. J was trimmed by 6 bases and V by 4 bases; bases with no gene match: 4. The V gene's germline CDR1 is SGHNT and CDR2 YYREEE (reference sequence). CDR3 sequence: CASSTRTSGNIQYF. The DNA for the CDR3 is TGTGCCAGCAGCACCCGGACTAGCGGAAACATTCAGTACTTC.

This clone appeared once. The gene calls are TRBV6-6 and TRBJ1-2; 8 bases are shared with TRBD1. With 2 bases clipped from V and 6 bases from J, the junction kept 5 bases outside the gene matches. Germline values: CDR1 MNHNY, CDR2 SVGAGI (reference sequence). This CDR3 has 14 residues. CDR3 DNA sequence: TGTGCCAGCAGTTACCTGGACAGGGCGCATGGCTACACCTTC. Amino acid sequence: CASSYLDRAHGYTF.

This chain links TRBV5-4 with TRBJ1-1; D unresolved. Trimming left V 5 bases short and J 3 bases short, with 8 bases between. The CDR3 contains 12 residues. The germline V gene has CDR1 SGHNT and CDR2 YYREEE (reference sequence). This chain's CDR3 is CASSKFDTEAFF. CDR3 in DNA: TGTGCCAGCAGTAAGTTTGACACTGAAGCTTTCTTT.

The chain uses TRBV19 and TRBJ1-1; no clear D. The germline gives CDR1 LNHDA, CDR2 SQIVND (reference sequence). The CDR3 length is 11 residues. V gave up 6 bases and J gave up 4 bases, with 6 bases separating them. The CDR3, as DNA: TGTGCCAGTAGGTTAAGCACTGAAGCTTTCTTT. Encoded protein: CASRLSTEAFF. Combining the CDR3 with reference TRBV19 and TRBJ1-1 gives the whole variable domain DGGITQSPKYLFRKEGQNVTLSCEQNLNHDAMYWYRQDPGQGLRLIYYSQIVNDFQKGDIAEGYSVSREKKESFPLTVTSAQKNPTAFYLCASRLSTEAFFGQGTRLTVV.

The CDR3 loop is CASSSTGTSGSYEQYF. The DNA of the CDR3 is TGTGCCAGCTCGTCCACCGGGACTAGCGGTTCCTACGAGCAGTACTTC. The chain employs TRBV18 and TRBJ2-7; 11 bases line up with TRBD2. This CDR3 spans 16 amino acids. The germline CDR1 and CDR2 sequences are KGHSH and LQKENI. J gave up 1 base and V 6 bases, and 8 bases lay outside the gene matches. Full variable domain (rest looked up from reference TRBV18 and TRBJ2-7): NAGVMQNPRHLVRRRGQEARLRCSPMKGHSHVYWYRQLPEEGLKFMVYLQKENIIDESGMPKERFSAEFPKEGPSILRIQQVVRGDSAAYFCASSSTGTSGSYEQYFGPGTRLTVT.